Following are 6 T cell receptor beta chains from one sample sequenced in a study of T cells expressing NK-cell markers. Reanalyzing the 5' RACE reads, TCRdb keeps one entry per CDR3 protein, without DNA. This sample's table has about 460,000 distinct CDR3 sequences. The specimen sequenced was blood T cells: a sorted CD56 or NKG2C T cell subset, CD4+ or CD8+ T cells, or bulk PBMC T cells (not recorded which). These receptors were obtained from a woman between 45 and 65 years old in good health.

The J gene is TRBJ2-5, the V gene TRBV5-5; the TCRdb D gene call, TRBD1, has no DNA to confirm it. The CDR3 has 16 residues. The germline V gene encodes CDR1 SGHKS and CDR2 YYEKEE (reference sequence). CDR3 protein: CASSTRGSLIQETQYF.

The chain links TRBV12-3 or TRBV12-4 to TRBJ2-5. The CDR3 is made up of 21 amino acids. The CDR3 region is CASSLLRRGLVRDNMEETQYF.

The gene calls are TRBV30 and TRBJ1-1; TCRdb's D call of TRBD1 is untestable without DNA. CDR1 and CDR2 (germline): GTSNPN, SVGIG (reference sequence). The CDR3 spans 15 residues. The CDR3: CAWSVGVRGNTEAFF.

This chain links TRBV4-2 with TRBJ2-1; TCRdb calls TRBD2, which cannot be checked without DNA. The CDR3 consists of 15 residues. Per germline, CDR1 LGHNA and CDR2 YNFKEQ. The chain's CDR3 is CASSQALLGPNEQFF.

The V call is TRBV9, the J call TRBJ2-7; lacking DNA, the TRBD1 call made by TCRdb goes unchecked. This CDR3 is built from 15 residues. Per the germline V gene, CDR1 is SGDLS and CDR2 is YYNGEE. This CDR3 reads CASSSAGSPGAEQYF.

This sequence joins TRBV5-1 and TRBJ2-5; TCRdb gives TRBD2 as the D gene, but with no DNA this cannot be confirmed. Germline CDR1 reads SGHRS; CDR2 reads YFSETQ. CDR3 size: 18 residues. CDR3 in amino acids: CASSSRGVTSGRGETQYF.